A selection of T cell receptor beta chains follows, all from one sample in a study of vaccination effects on CD4 cells after COVID-19. Method: immunoSEQ multiplex PCR; TCRdb's copy keeps in-frame clones and lacks some. The sample has 20,000 to 30,000 clones; less than 75% are singletons. Their cognate antigens are unknown. The input for sequencing was CD4+ T cells from PBMCs cultured with SARS-CoV-2 spike peptides, taken after COVID-19 vaccination. The receptors stem from a human donor who received a COVID-19 vaccine. The CDR3 runs from the conserved cysteine through the conserved F or W. The D gene is left open where the match is weak. Expanded clones get a size class; other rows say once, few or many, or leave the size out.

.	TRBJ1-1	TRBV6-4	.	CASSDSENTEAFF	TGTGCCAGCAGTGACTCGGAGAACACTGAAGCTTTCTTT
once	TRBJ1-2	TRBV18	.	CASSPGQGPSYGYTF	TGTGCCAGCTCACCTGGGCAGGGACCTTCCTATGGCTACACCTTC
.	TRBJ1-2	TRBV11-2	.	CASSLMRGNGYTF	TGTGCCAGCAGCTTAATGAGGGGTAATGGCTACACCTTC
.	TRBJ2-3	TRBV6-4	.	CASSEILGDTQYF	TGTGCCAGCAGTGAGATTCTAGGCGATACGCAGTATTTT
.	TRBJ1-3	TRBV11-2	TRBD1	CASSHGQGGNTIYF	TGTGCCAGCAGCCACGGACAGGGAGGAAACACCATATATTTT
once	TRBJ1-2	TRBV30	TRBD1	CAWSVGGQGHTF	TGTGCCTGGAGTGTAGGGGGACAGGGCCACACCTTC
.	TRBJ1-5	TRBV23-1	.	CASSQCPADNDYQPQHF	TGCGCCAGCAGTCAATGCCCAGCTGACAATGATTATCAGCCCCAGCATTTT
once	TRBJ2-7	TRBV7-6	TRBD2	CASSSGLAGFGSSYEQYF	TGTGCCAGCAGCTCAGGACTAGCGGGGTTTGGGAGCTCCTACGAGCAGTACTTC
.	TRBJ2-7	TRBV29-1	.	CSVGSSREQYF	TGCAGCGTCGGAAGTAGTCGCGAGCAGTACTTC
.	TRBJ2-3	TRBV29-1	.	CSVAPTDTQYF	TGCAGCGTTGCCCCCACCGATACGCAGTATTTT
.	TRBJ1-1	TRBV12-3/TRBV12-4	.	CASSYGQEAFF	TGTGCCAGCAGCTATGGACAGGAAGCTTTCTTT
.	TRBJ2-2	TRBV2	.	CASSESLGTTGELFF	TGTGCCAGCAGTGAATCTCTGGGTACCACCGGGGAGCTGTTTTTT
.	TRBJ1-2	TRBV14	.	CASSQRYSREENGYTF	TGTGCCAGCAGCCAAAGATATTCTCGGGAAGAAAATGGCTACACCTTC
.	TRBJ2-5	TRBV7-2	.	CASSTSRVETQYF	TGTGCCAGCAGCACATCGCGGGTGGAGACCCAGTACTTC
medium-sized	TRBJ1-2	TRBV6-5	TRBD1	CASSLRQGGAVGYTF	TGTGCCAGCAGTCTTCGACAGGGGGGCGCAGTTGGCTACACCTTC
.	TRBJ1-1	TRBV6-2/TRBV6-3	.	CASSNPGTPGTEAFF	TGTGCCAGCAGTAATCCCGGGACACCGGGAACTGAAGCTTTCTTT
.	TRBJ1-1	TRBV11-2	.	CASSLVRAGTEAFF	TGTGCCAGCAGCTTAGTTCGGGCCGGCACTGAAGCTTTCTTT
.	TRBJ1-1	TRBV29-1	TRBD1	CSPTGDGGTEAFF	TGCAGCCCCACAGGGGACGGTGGCACTGAAGCTTTCTTT
.	TRBJ2-1	TRBV19	.	CASSMGEPYNEQFF	TGTGCCAGTAGTATGGGGGAACCTTACAATGAGCAGTTCTTC
.	TRBJ1-1	TRBV7-9	TRBD1	CASSLGSTGPNTEAFF	TGTGCCAGCAGCTTAGGTTCGACAGGGCCAAACACTGAAGCTTTCTTT
.	TRBJ1-2	TRBV29-1	TRBD1	CSVTGTGGTYTF	TGCAGCGTTACCGGGACAGGGGGCACCTACACCTTC
few	TRBJ2-5	TRBV3-1/TRBV3-2	.	CASSPWGETQYF	TGTGCCAGCAGCCCCTGGGGTGAGACCCAGTACTTC
.	TRBJ2-3	TRBV10-1	.	CASSAADTDTQYF	TGCGCCAGCAGTGCGGCAGACACAGATACGCAGTATTTT
once	TRBJ1-1	TRBV5-1	TRBD1	CASSPGSGGATEAFF	TGCGCCAGCAGCCCCGGTTCAGGGGGGGCTACTGAAGCTTTCTTT
medium-sized	TRBJ1-1	TRBV14	TRBD1	CASSQDAGGAFF	TGTGCCAGCAGCCAAGATGCAGGGGGAGCTTTCTTT
.	TRBJ1-3	TRBV2	.	CASSEFGIGNSGNTIYF	TGTGCCAGCAGTGAATTTGGGATAGGCAACTCTGGAAACACCATATATTTT
.	TRBJ2-5	TRBV27	TRBD2	CASSLQPSGSQETQYF	TGTGCCAGCAGTCTACAACCGAGCGGGAGTCAAGAGACCCAGTACTTC
.	TRBJ1-5	TRBV5-1	.	CASSLSPLQPQHF	TGCGCCAGCAGCTTGAGTCCCCTTCAGCCCCAGCATTTT
.	TRBJ1-5	TRBV5-4	.	CASSLAGNQPQHF	TGTGCCAGCAGCTTGGCTGGAAACCAGCCCCAGCATTTT
.	TRBJ1-5	TRBV19	TRBD1	CASRTLRLWGTGTEISNQPQHF	TGTGCCAGTAGGACCTTACGCCTTTGGGGAACCGGGACAGAGATTAGCAATCAGCCCCAGCATTTT
once	TRBJ1-4	TRBV3-1/TRBV3-2	TRBD1	CASSQVGTDNEKLFF	TGTGCCAGCAGCCAAGTAGGGACAGATAATGAAAAACTGTTTTTT
few	TRBJ2-7	TRBV7-2	.	CASSSDRFEGQYF	TGTGCCAGCAGCTCCGACAGGTTTGAAGGGCAGTACTTC
once	TRBJ2-7	TRBV5-1	TRBD1	CASSVPPLGQGYYEQYF	TGCGCCAGCAGCGTCCCTCCCCTGGGACAGGGGTACTACGAGCAGTACTTC
.	TRBJ1-1	TRBV2	.	CASGTLENTEAFF	TGTGCCAGCGGGACTTTGGAGAACACTGAAGCTTTCTTT
.	TRBJ1-2	TRBV6-5	.	CASTPGANYGYTF	TGTGCCAGCACCCCAGGGGCTAACTATGGCTACACCTTC
once	TRBJ1-1	TRBV29-1	.	CSVARGLLSNTEAFF	TGCAGCGTCGCCCGGGGTCTCCTATCGAACACTGAAGCTTTCTTT
once	TRBJ2-7	TRBV27	TRBD1	CASSSPGQSYEQYF	TGTGCCAGCAGTTCCCCGGGACAGTCCTACGAGCAGTACTTC
.	TRBJ2-7	TRBV6-6	.	CASRYSRDSYEQYF	TGTGCCAGCAGATACTCGCGGGACAGCTACGAGCAGTACTTC
.	TRBJ2-2	TRBV18	.	CASSGGSFANTGELFF	TGTGCCAGCTCAGGGGGGTCCTTCGCGAACACCGGGGAGCTGTTTTTT
.	TRBJ1-1	TRBV7-9	TRBD1	CASSFRSLRGPRVNTEAFF	TGTGCCAGCAGCTTCCGTTCTCTCAGGGGGCCTCGGGTGAACACTGAAGCTTTCTTT
.	TRBJ1-6	TRBV6-2/TRBV6-3	.	CASSFDRGLHLGGSPLHF	TGTGCCAGCAGTTTTGATCGGGGGTTACACCTTGGTGGTTCACCCCTCCACTTT
.	TRBJ1-5	TRBV19	.	CASGSDSLQPQHF	TGTGCCAGTGGTAGCGACAGCCTTCAGCCCCAGCATTTT
.	TRBJ2-2	TRBV4-1	TRBD1	CASSLKPTGNTGELFF	TGCGCCAGCAGCCTGAAACCGACAGGGAATACCGGGGAGCTGTTTTTT
.	TRBJ2-3	TRBV5-1	.	CASSLDRTSTDTQYF	TGCGCCAGCAGCTTGGACAGGACTAGCACAGATACGCAGTATTTT
.	TRBJ2-2	TRBV12-3/TRBV12-4	.	CASHGVTGELFF	TGTGCCAGCCACGGGGTAACCGGGGAGCTGTTTTTT
.	TRBJ2-1	TRBV4-2	TRBD2	CASSQPLEGLAGGKSSYNEQFF	TGTGCCAGCAGCCAACCCCTGGAGGGACTAGCGGGAGGAAAGAGCTCCTACAATGAGCAGTTCTTC
.	TRBJ1-3	TRBV2	.	CASGRAGPSGNTIYF	TGTGCCAGCGGTCGAGCAGGGCCTTCTGGAAACACCATATATTTT
.	TRBJ1-1	TRBV15	.	CATSKVRGLRRQTEAFF	TGTGCCACCAGCAAGGTCCGGGGGCTAAGACGGCAGACTGAAGCTTTCTTT